The rows below give T cell receptor beta chains drawn from one sample of a study of identical twins. TCRdb called the 5' RACE reads again in MiXCR, with one record for every CDR3 protein. The sample includes roughly 700,000 distinct CDR3 sequences, under 9% of them seen just once. The same data also went into a second study, on yellow fever vaccine responses in identical twins.

The sequenced sample was PBMCs. All receptors derive from a woman aged 18-29 years in good health. CDR3s include the opening cysteine and the closing phenylalanine or tryptophan. A D gene is named only where the DNA matches it firmly. Rows give clone size only sometimes, using once, few, many, or a class for an expanded clone.

D: NA
size: NA
V: TRBV11-2
J: TRBJ2-7
DNA: TGTGCCAGCAGCTTTGTTCGTTCAGGGCCTAACGAGCAGTACTTC
CDR3: CASSFVRSGPNEQYF

D: TRBD1
size: NA
V: TRBV25-1
J: TRBJ1-6
DNA: TGTGCCAGCAGTGACCAAAAGGACAGGGAGAACTCACCCCTCCACTTT
CDR3: CASSDQKDRENSPLHF

D: NA
size: many
V: TRBV12-3/TRBV12-4
J: TRBJ2-7
DNA: TGTGCCAGCAGTTCGGGGACCCGCCGTCACAGCTCCTACGAGCAGTACTTC
CDR3: CASSSGTRRHSSYEQYF

D: NA
size: few
V: TRBV12-3/TRBV12-4
J: TRBJ2-5
DNA: TGTGCCAGCAGTCCCCAAACAGGTCCGCGGACCCAGTACTTC
CDR3: CASSPQTGPRTQYF

D: TRBD2
size: NA
V: TRBV29-1
J: TRBJ2-1
DNA: TGCAGCGTCCCCGGACTAGCGGGGCACCAATTTAGTGAGCAGTTCTTC
CDR3: CSVPGLAGHQFSEQFF

D: NA
size: NA
V: TRBV7-2
J: TRBJ1-5
DNA: TGTGCCAGCAGCTTATCGAATAGGTGGGGTCAGCCCCAGCATTTT
CDR3: CASSLSNRWGQPQHF

D: TRBD2
size: NA
V: TRBV5-1
J: TRBJ2-5
DNA: TGCGCCAGCAGCCCTAGCGGGGGGACTCAAGAGACCCAGTACTTC
CDR3: CASSPSGGTQETQYF

D: NA
size: NA
V: TRBV6-1
J: TRBJ1-2
DNA: TGTGCCAGCAGCCCCTTGACAGGCCCGGATGGCTACACCTTC
CDR3: CASSPLTGPDGYTF

D: TRBD1
size: NA
V: TRBV10-3
J: TRBJ1-1
DNA: TGTGCCATCAGTGATCGGACAGGGGGAAATACTGAAGCTTTCTTT
CDR3: CAISDRTGGNTEAFF

D: NA
size: few
V: TRBV2
J: TRBJ2-7
DNA: TGTGCCAGCTACGCGGTTATGAGCTCCTACGAGCAGTACTTC
CDR3: CASYAVMSSYEQYF

D: TRBD1
size: few
V: TRBV7-9
J: TRBJ2-7
DNA: TGTGCCAGCAACCGACGGGGACAGCCTCCCTACGAGCAGTACTTC
CDR3: CASNRRGQPPYEQYF

D: TRBD2
size: NA
V: TRBV27
J: TRBJ2-5
DNA: TGTGCCAGCAGTTTCGGACTAGCGGGACTGGCGACCCAGTACTTC
CDR3: CASSFGLAGLATQYF

D: NA
size: few
V: TRBV6-1
J: TRBJ2-2
DNA: TGTGCCAGCAGTGGCCCCCGACGTACCGGGGAGCTGTTTTTT
CDR3: CASSGPRRTGELFF

D: NA
size: few
V: TRBV12-3/TRBV12-4
J: TRBJ2-3
DNA: TGTGCCAGCAGCGAAGGATGGGGTCGTGACACAGATACGCAGTATTTT
CDR3: CASSEGWGRDTDTQYF

D: TRBD2
size: many
V: TRBV10-3
J: TRBJ2-5
DNA: TGTGCCACCTATACTAGCGGGGAAGAGACCCAGTACTTC
CDR3: CATYTSGEETQYF

D: TRBD1
size: many
V: TRBV7-2
J: TRBJ2-3
DNA: TGTGCCAGCAGCCTGGGACAGACAGATACGCAGTATTTT
CDR3: CASSLGQTDTQYF

D: NA
size: few
V: TRBV7-9
J: TRBJ2-5
DNA: TGTGCCAGCAGCTTATCGTCCGGGGACGTACAAGAGACCCAGTACTTC
CDR3: CASSLSSGDVQETQYF

D: NA
size: few
V: TRBV3-1
J: TRBJ2-1
DNA: TGTGCCAGCAGCCATTTAGTAGGGAACTACAATGAGCAGTTCTTC
CDR3: CASSHLVGNYNEQFF

D: TRBD1
size: NA
V: TRBV24-1
J: TRBJ2-1
DNA: TGTGCCACCAGTGAGACAGGGTGGGATGAGCAGTTCTTC
CDR3: CATSETGWDEQFF

D: TRBD1
size: NA
V: TRBV28
J: TRBJ2-7
DNA: TGTGCCAGCAGTTTACGCTGGCTCGGGACAGGGGGCCTCGAGCAGTACTTC
CDR3: CASSLRWLGTGGLEQYF

D: NA
size: NA
V: TRBV4-2
J: TRBJ2-1
DNA: TGTGCCAGCAGCCATGGCGGGGTAAATGAGCAGTTCTTC
CDR3: CASSHGGVNEQFF

D: NA
size: few
V: TRBV29-1
J: TRBJ2-4
DNA: TGCAGCGCGGGGGCAGGTAACAAAAACATTCAGTACTTC
CDR3: CSAGAGNKNIQYF

D: NA
size: few
V: TRBV19
J: TRBJ1-6
DNA: TGTGCCAGTAGTATTTCGGGTCCGGATAATTCACCCCTCCACTTT
CDR3: CASSISGPDNSPLHF

D: NA
size: few
V: TRBV7-9
J: TRBJ1-5
DNA: TGTGCCAGCAGCGCCCCGGGGCCTGGCAATCAGCCCCAGCATTTT
CDR3: CASSAPGPGNQPQHF

D: NA
size: many
V: TRBV12-3/TRBV12-4
J: TRBJ2-3
DNA: TGTGCCAGCCGCCTAAGTTTCTCCGACACAGATACGCAGTATTTT
CDR3: CASRLSFSDTDTQYF

D: TRBD1
size: many
V: TRBV28
J: TRBJ2-1
DNA: TGTGCCAGCAGTCCCCCGGGACAGGGCAACAATGAGCAGTTCTTC
CDR3: CASSPPGQGNNEQFF

D: NA
size: NA
V: TRBV14
J: TRBJ2-1
DNA: TGTGCCAGCAGCTACACCGGGCGGGGGCCCTACAATGAGCAGTTCTTC
CDR3: CASSYTGRGPYNEQFF

D: TRBD1
size: few
V: TRBV6-1
J: TRBJ1-1
DNA: TGTGCCAGCAGGCCCGGACAGGGGACGAACACTGAAGCTTTCTTT
CDR3: CASRPGQGTNTEAFF

D: NA
size: many
V: TRBV4-2
J: TRBJ1-5
DNA: TGTGCCAGCAGCCAAGATGAGGGGCTTCCCCGTAAGCCCCAGCATTTT
CDR3: CASSQDEGLPRKPQHF

D: NA
size: NA
V: TRBV3-1
J: TRBJ2-1
DNA: TGTGCCAGCAGCCCGGACTACCTAGTCTACAATGAGCAGTTCTTC
CDR3: CASSPDYLVYNEQFF

D: NA
size: few
V: TRBV20-1
J: TRBJ1-5
DNA: TGCAGTGCTAGAGCGGGGGGTTATAGCAATCAGCCCCAGCATTTT
CDR3: CSARAGGYSNQPQHF

D: TRBD2
size: NA
V: TRBV7-9
J: TRBJ2-1
DNA: TGTGCCAGCAGCGTCGGGACTAGAGTGGGCAATGAGCAGTTCTTC
CDR3: CASSVGTRVGNEQFF

D: NA
size: NA
V: TRBV24-1
J: TRBJ2-3
DNA: TGTGCCACCAGTGATCACCAGACGACCCCAGATACGCAGTATTTT
CDR3: CATSDHQTTPDTQYF

D: NA
size: NA
V: TRBV10-1
J: TRBJ2-1
DNA: TGCGCCAGCACAGGGGACACCTCCTACAATGAGCAGTTCTTC
CDR3: CASTGDTSYNEQFF

D: NA
size: NA
V: TRBV11-2
J: TRBJ1-6
DNA: TGTGCCAGCAGCTTAGGAGGTGTCGGCCTAAGGCCCCTCCACTTT
CDR3: CASSLGGVGLRPLHF

D: NA
size: NA
V: TRBV7-9
J: TRBJ2-1
DNA: TGTGCCAGCGGATCCAATCAGGCGGGAAAAATAATCAATGAGCAGTTCTTC
CDR3: CASGSNQAGKIINEQFF

D: TRBD1
size: many
V: TRBV29-1
J: TRBJ2-7
DNA: TGCAGCGCCCCGGGACAGGGACGTGAGCAGTACTTC
CDR3: CSAPGQGREQYF

D: NA
size: once
V: TRBV5-1
J: TRBJ2-1
DNA: TGCGCCAGCGGAGCGAAGTCCTACAATGAGCAGTTCTTC
CDR3: CASGAKSYNEQFF

D: TRBD1
size: few
V: TRBV5-1
J: TRBJ2-5
DNA: TGCGCCAGCAGCATAGGGACAGGGGGACAAGAGACCCAGTACTTC
CDR3: CASSIGTGGQETQYF

D: NA
size: NA
V: TRBV6-2/TRBV6-3
J: TRBJ2-7
DNA: TGTGCCAGCAACCAGATGGTCTCCTACGAGCAGTACTTC
CDR3: CASNQMVSYEQYF

D: TRBD1
size: few
V: TRBV2
J: TRBJ2-7
DNA: TGTGCCATCCGACAGGGGATAACCTACGAGCAGTACTTC
CDR3: CAIRQGITYEQYF

D: NA
size: few
V: TRBV7-2
J: TRBJ2-2
DNA: TGTGCCAGCAGTCGATTCCTTGCGGGCACCGGGGAGCTGTTTTTT
CDR3: CASSRFLAGTGELFF